This T cell receptor beta chain was profiled in a study of OX40 agonist ivuxolimab in advanced cancers. Background on the study: Prior therapy, whether anti-PD-1, anti-PD-L1 or anti-CTLA-4, was allowed, and roughly 40% had some.

Anyone with autoimmune disease history or systemic immunosuppression was excluded. Profiling relied on immunoSEQ multiplex PCR, and the TCRdb table lists in-frame clones only, not all of them. Here the sample spans about 26,000 clones, approximately 86% being singletons. From germline, CDR1 is MNHEY and CDR2 SVGAGI. The CDR3 sequence is 15 residues long. V was shortened by 4 bases and J by 1 base, with 14 bases between the two germline ends. V and J are TRBV6-5 and TRBJ2-7; D is perhaps TRBD2 (6 bases). The material sequenced was CD4+ or CD8+ T cells sorted from blood, taken in a trial of the OX40 agonist ivuxolimab. The origin of this receptor is an adult with an advanced solid tumor such as melanoma, head and neck, liver or kidney cancer. The CDR3 DNA reads TGTGCCAGCAGTTTACTAGGGACTCCGTCCTACGAGCAGTACTTC. As protein: CASSLLGTPSYEQYF.